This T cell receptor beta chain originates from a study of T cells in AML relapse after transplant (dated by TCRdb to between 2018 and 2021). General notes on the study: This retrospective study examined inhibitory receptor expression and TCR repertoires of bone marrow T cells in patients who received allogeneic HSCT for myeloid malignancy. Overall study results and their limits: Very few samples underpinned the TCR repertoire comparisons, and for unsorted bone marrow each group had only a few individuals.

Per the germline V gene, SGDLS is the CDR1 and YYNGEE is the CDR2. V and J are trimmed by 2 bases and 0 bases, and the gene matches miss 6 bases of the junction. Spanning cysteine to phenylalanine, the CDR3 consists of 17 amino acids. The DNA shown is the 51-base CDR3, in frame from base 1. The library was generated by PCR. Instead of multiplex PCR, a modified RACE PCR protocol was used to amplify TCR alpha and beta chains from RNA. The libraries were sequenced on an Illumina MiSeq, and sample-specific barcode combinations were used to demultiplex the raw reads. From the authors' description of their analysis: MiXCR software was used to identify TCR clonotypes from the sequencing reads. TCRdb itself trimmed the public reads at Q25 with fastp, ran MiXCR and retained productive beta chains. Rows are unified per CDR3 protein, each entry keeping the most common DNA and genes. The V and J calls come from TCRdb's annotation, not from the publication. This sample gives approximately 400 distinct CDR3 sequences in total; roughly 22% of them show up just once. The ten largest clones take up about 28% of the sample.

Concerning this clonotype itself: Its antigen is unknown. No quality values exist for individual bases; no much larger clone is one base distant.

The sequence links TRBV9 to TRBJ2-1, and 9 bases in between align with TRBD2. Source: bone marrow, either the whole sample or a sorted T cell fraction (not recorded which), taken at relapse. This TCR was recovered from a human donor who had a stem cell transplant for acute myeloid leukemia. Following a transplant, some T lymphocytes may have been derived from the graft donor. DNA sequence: TGTGCCAGCAGCGTTAGCGGGGGACTAAACTCCTACAATGAGCAGTTCTTC. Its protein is CASSVSGGLNSYNEQFF.